The text below deals with one TCR beta chain. Its antigen is not yet known. Per-base qualities were not stored, and no clone one base away is much larger. Taken from cysteine to phenylalanine, the CDR3 has 15 residues. The CDR3 DNA has 45 bases and is translated from base 1. V is shortened by 5 bases, J by 7 bases, and the region joining them spans 19 bases. CDR1 SGHDT and CDR2 YYEEEE were looked up in the germline V gene. The Qiagen DNeasy kit was used to extract genomic DNA both from unsorted PBMCs and from the negatively selected CD4+ and CD8+ fractions. TCR beta CDR3 regions were subjected to amplification by immunoSEQ multiplex PCR with primers that anneal to V and J segments. Amplification bias was minimized using a synthetic immune receptor repertoire, and residual bias was removed computationally after sequencing. The study's processing was this. Repertoire diversity was quantified as the Shannon entropy index using custom Python scripts. Unsorted, CD4+ and CD8+ repertoires were analyzed separately, except in combined analyses where CD4+ and CD8+ sequences were merged in silico. Clonal expansion was defined as at least a 2-fold frequency increase after treatment relative to C1D1, with a pseudocount of 0.5 for undetected baseline clones. Singleton clones were defined as clones with 0 or 1 copy at C1D1, and non-singleton clones were defined as clones with 2 or more copies. Clones expanded in unsorted samples were labelled as CD4+, CD8+ or unknown by matching protein sequences in sorted samples from the same patient. Diversity changes from C1D1 to C4D1 were tested in paired samples using Wilcoxon tests. Here the immuneACCESS table is served through TCRdb, limited to in-frame sequences with V and J called. Missing clones are a known gap in these copies; in checked studies unresolved V genes cover under half, and the rest lacks a known reason. V, J and clone size reflect that table, while D and trimming were determined from the DNA. This sample has more than 75,000 clones in its table, and about 92% of those were observed once. The ten largest clones represent roughly 2% of the sample.

The source of the sample is a study of PD-1 blockade in classical Hodgkin lymphoma (dated by TCRdb to 2019 to 2021). As for the study more broadly: Nivolumab dosing was 3 mg/kg intravenously every 2 weeks, continuing until either disease progression or unacceptable toxicity. The study used TCR beta sequencing and CyTOF to define a peripheral blood immune signature of response to PD-1 blockade in classical Hodgkin lymphoma. The research as a whole found: The study was restricted to a single clinical trial cohort, and the causes of repertoire differences, possibly disease activity or prior therapy, were left undefined. Lower diversity was observed in patients in whom nivolumab was started less than 1 year after ASCT, and these patients were excluded from later analyses so that confounding by immune reconstitution would be avoided. Newly diagnosed patients were reported to have lower baseline TCR diversity than healthy donors, and relapsed/refractory patients were reported to have lower baseline TCR diversity still. Among trial patients, those achieving complete response had baseline diversity similar to that of newly diagnosed patients, while diversity was significantly lower in partial responders and progressors. CD4+ but not CD8+ TCR diversity rose significantly by C4D1 (p=0.0027 vs p=0.16), most apparent in complete responders (p=0.02).

The time point label, as the study defines it: cycle 4 day 1 (C4D1), after around six weeks of nivolumab. Every trial patient had relapsed after autologous stem cell transplantation, and cohorts A, B and C differed in prior brentuximab vedotin exposure. The trial cohort included fewer than 65 patients with relapsed/refractory classical Hodgkin lymphoma, and each patient had a best overall response of complete response, partial response or progressive disease. In the multi-cohort phase II CheckMate 205 trial, trial patients received single-agent nivolumab. An independent review committee assessed best overall response using the 2007 International Working Group response criteria. Trial PBMCs were collected immediately before nivolumab initiation (C1D1) and during therapy at cycle 2 day 1 and cycle 4 day 1. After peripheral blood was drawn into 8 mL Vacutainer Cell Preparation Tubes, PBMCs were isolated by centrifugation and then cryopreserved.

The sample was peripheral blood mononuclear cells (PBMCs), taken before the fourth cycle of nivolumab. The receptor's source is a human donor with classical Hodgkin lymphoma. The rearranged segments are TRBV5-6 and TRBJ2-1; TRBD2 could be the D gene, as 5 bases match. The CDR3 loop reads CASSLPRGGYNEQFF. The sequenced DNA: TGTGCCAGCAGTCTCCCCCGCGGCGGGTATAATGAGCAGTTCTTC.